These T cell receptor beta chains were read from a single sample in a study of cytomegalovirus exposure and HLA in healthy donors. Generated by immunoSEQ multiplex PCR, the TCRdb table keeps only in-frame clones and is missing some. The data show over 150,000 clones, with 80% seen just once and more than 9.5% held by the top ten. The sample consisted of PBMCs. These receptor sequences come from a man aged 18 to 29 in good health and CMV-seropositive. The CDR3 runs from the conserved cysteine through the conserved F or W. A D gene is named only where the DNA matches it firmly. Only some rows state a clone size, as once, few, many or a class for expanded clones.

>-|TRBD1|TRBV5-1|TRBJ1-2
CASSDRGGSYGYTF
TGCGCCAGCAGCGACAGGGGGGGAAGCTATGGCTACACCTTC
>-|TRBD2|TRBV11-2|TRBJ2-7
CASSSGGTLPQYF
TGTGCCAGCAGCTCGGGGGGGACCTTGCCGCAGTACTTC
>few|TRBD1|TRBV29-1|TRBJ1-1
CSASQGGLRADTEAFF
TGCAGCGCCTCACAGGGGGGACTACGTGCGGACACTGAAGCTTTCTTT
>-|TRBD1|TRBV27|TRBJ1-3
CASSSTGGSGNTIYF
TGTGCCAGCAGTTCGACAGGGGGCTCTGGAAACACCATATATTTT
>-|TRBD2|TRBV9|TRBJ2-3
CASSVVASGGTDTQYF
TGTGCCAGCAGCGTAGTGGCTAGCGGGGGCACAGATACGCAGTATTTT
>-|-|TRBV19|TRBJ1-3
CASSMGHGSGNTIYF
TGTGCCAGTAGTATGGGACACGGGTCTGGAAACACCATATATTTT
>-|-|TRBV7-2|TRBJ1-2
CASSTTGSEGYTF
TGTGCCAGCAGCACTACCGGGAGTGAGGGCTACACCTTC
>-|TRBD2|TRBV2|TRBJ2-6
CASSDHPLAVPVGANVLTF
TGTGCCAGCAGTGACCATCCACTAGCGGTTCCCGTAGGGGCCAACGTCCTGACTTTC
>-|-|TRBV6-1|TRBJ2-1
CASSPYEELGHEQFF
TGTGCCAGCAGTCCTTATGAAGAGCTAGGTCATGAGCAGTTCTTC
>-|-|TRBV5-4|TRBJ2-4
CASSLVENGDIQYF
TGTGCCAGCAGCTTGGTGGAGAACGGGGACATTCAGTACTTC
>few|TRBD1|TRBV30|TRBJ2-1
CAWSGPGQGTTNEQFF
TGTGCCTGGAGTGGGCCGGGACAGGGTACGACCAATGAGCAGTTCTTC
>few|TRBD2|TRBV6-5|TRBJ2-5
CASSYSAGGMSETQYF
TGTGCCAGCAGTTACAGTGCGGGAGGGATGTCGGAGACCCAGTACTTC
>-|-|TRBV11-2|TRBJ2-2
CASSLVGFGELFF
TGTGCCAGCAGCTTAGTTGGCTTCGGGGAGCTGTTTTTT
>-|-|TRBV2|TRBJ2-5
CASVESGRLGTQYF
TGTGCCAGCGTTGAATCTGGCAGGTTGGGGACCCAGTACTTC
>once|-|TRBV4-2|TRBJ2-3
CASSLSSGPQRGDTQYF
TGTGCCAGCAGCCTAAGTTCCGGGCCCCAAAGGGGGGATACGCAGTATTTT
>-|-|TRBV5-1|TRBJ2-1
CASSLGQGLGEQFF
TGCGCCAGCAGCTTGGGTCAGGGACTGGGTGAGCAGTTCTTC
>-|-|TRBV7-9|TRBJ2-7
CASSLPKASIYEQYF
TGTGCCAGCAGCTTACCCAAAGCTTCCATCTACGAGCAGTACTTC
>-|-|TRBV18|TRBJ2-2
CASSPLTGRNTGELFF
TGTGCCAGCTCACCACTAACGGGGAGGAACACCGGGGAGCTGTTTTTT
>-|-|TRBV6-6|TRBJ1-5
CASSPTGGLGNQPQHF
TGTGCCAGCAGTCCCACGGGGGGATTAGGCAATCAGCCCCAGCATTTT
>-|-|TRBV19|TRBJ1-4
CASSIKAGREKLFF
TGTGCCAGTAGTATTAAGGCAGGTCGTGAAAAACTGTTTTTT
>-|-|TRBV12-1|TRBJ2-3
CASSLSGRAWDTQYF
TGTGCCAGCAGCCTCAGCGGGAGGGCGTGGGATACGCAGTATTTT
>-|-|TRBV9|TRBJ2-1
CASSGAGAGGHEQFF
TGTGCCAGCAGCGGTGCCGGGGCAGGGGGGCATGAGCAGTTCTTC
>-|-|TRBV6-1|TRBJ2-3
CASSEAGGADFTDTQYF
TGTGCCAGCAGTGAAGCGGGCGGGGCCGACTTCACAGATACGCAGTATTTT
>few|TRBD2|TRBV7-9|TRBJ2-2
CSSSHPRRLAGAGELFF
TGTTCCAGCAGCCATCCTCGACGACTAGCGGGAGCCGGGGAGCTGTTTTTT
>-|-|TRBV29-1|TRBJ2-5
CSVDTGQETQYF
TGCAGCGTTGACACAGGGCAAGAGACCCAGTACTTC
>-|-|TRBV6-5|TRBJ2-7
CASSLGHSYEQYF
TGTGCCAGCAGTCTTGGACATTCCTACGAGCAGTACTTC
>-|TRBD1|TRBV2|TRBJ1-6
CASSVDRGGDSPLHF
TGTGCCAGCAGTGTCGACAGGGGCGGCGACTCACCCCTCCACTTT
>-|TRBD1|TRBV19|TRBJ1-1
CASTLTGGAWDTEAFF
TGTGCCAGTACCCTGACAGGGGGCGCGTGGGACACTGAAGCTTTCTTT
>once|-|TRBV20-1|TRBJ2-7
CSAEGNYEQYF
TGCAGTGCCGAGGGTAATTACGAGCAGTACTTC
>-|-|TRBV5-1|TRBJ1-4
CASRSRGTTNEKLFF
TGCGCCAGCAGATCGCGGGGCACAACTAATGAAAAACTGTTTTTT
>-|TRBD1|TRBV19|TRBJ1-1
CASSMDKDRGLRTEAFF
TGTGCCAGTAGTATGGATAAGGACAGGGGACTTCGGACTGAAGCTTTCTTT
>-|TRBD1|TRBV6-1|TRBJ1-2
CASSGWDRGLSNYGYTF
TGTGCCAGCAGTGGTTGGGACAGGGGTTTGAGTAACTATGGCTACACCTTC
>-|-|TRBV27|TRBJ2-1
CASSLGHQSYNEQFF
TGTGCCAGCAGTTTAGGACACCAGTCCTACAATGAGCAGTTCTTC
>-|TRBD1|TRBV6-1|TRBJ2-7
CASSSRQGTYEQYF
TGTGCCAGCAGTTCAAGACAGGGGACCTACGAGCAGTACTTC
>-|-|TRBV4-2|TRBJ2-7
CASSQTGNYEQYF
TGTGCCAGCAGCCAAACAGGGAACTACGAGCAGTACTTC
>-|-|TRBV19|TRBJ2-7
CASTLSSGGNYEQYF
TGTGCCAGCACCCTAAGCTCAGGGGGGAACTACGAGCAGTACTTC
>-|-|TRBV5-1|TRBJ2-2
CASSLGAPSNTGELFF
TGCGCCAGCAGCTTGGGGGCCCCAAGCAACACCGGGGAGCTGTTTTTT
>-|-|TRBV7-3|TRBJ1-6
CASSFSYNSPLHF
TGTGCCAGCAGCTTCAGCTATAATTCACCCCTCCACTTT
>-|TRBD2|TRBV30|TRBJ2-2
CAWSQGSGGANTGELFF
TGTGCCTGGAGTCAAGGTAGCGGGGGGGCGAACACCGGGGAGCTGTTTTTT
>-|TRBD1|TRBV2|TRBJ1-4
CASYRTGAKLFF
TGTGCCAGCTATCGGACAGGGGCAAAACTGTTTTTT
>once|TRBD1|TRBV27|TRBJ1-2
CASSPSDRPGPYGYTF
TGTGCCAGCAGCCCTTCGGACAGGCCCGGACCCTATGGCTACACCTTC
>-|-|TRBV11-2|TRBJ2-3
CASTLQGSADTQYF
TGTGCCAGCACCCTGCAGGGGAGCGCAGATACGCAGTATTTT
>-|-|TRBV7-9|TRBJ1-3
CASSVLWTASGNTIYF
TGTGCCAGCAGCGTCCTTTGGACAGCCTCTGGAAACACCATATATTTT
>-|-|TRBV15|TRBJ1-5
CATSRDTGSNQPQHF
TGTGCCACCAGCAGAGACACAGGGAGCAATCAGCCCCAGCATTTT
>-|TRBD2|TRBV7-9|TRBJ2-2
CASSRGLAGTGELFF
TGTGCCAGCAGCAGAGGACTAGCGGGCACCGGGGAGCTGTTTTTT
>once|-|TRBV19|TRBJ1-5
CASSNSAGTYQPQHF
TGTGCCAGTAGTAATTCAGCAGGGACATATCAGCCCCAGCATTTT
>-|TRBD1|TRBV7-9|TRBJ1-5
CASSLHRGLDGNQPQHF
TGTGCCAGCAGCTTACATAGGGGGCTTGACGGCAATCAGCCCCAGCATTTT